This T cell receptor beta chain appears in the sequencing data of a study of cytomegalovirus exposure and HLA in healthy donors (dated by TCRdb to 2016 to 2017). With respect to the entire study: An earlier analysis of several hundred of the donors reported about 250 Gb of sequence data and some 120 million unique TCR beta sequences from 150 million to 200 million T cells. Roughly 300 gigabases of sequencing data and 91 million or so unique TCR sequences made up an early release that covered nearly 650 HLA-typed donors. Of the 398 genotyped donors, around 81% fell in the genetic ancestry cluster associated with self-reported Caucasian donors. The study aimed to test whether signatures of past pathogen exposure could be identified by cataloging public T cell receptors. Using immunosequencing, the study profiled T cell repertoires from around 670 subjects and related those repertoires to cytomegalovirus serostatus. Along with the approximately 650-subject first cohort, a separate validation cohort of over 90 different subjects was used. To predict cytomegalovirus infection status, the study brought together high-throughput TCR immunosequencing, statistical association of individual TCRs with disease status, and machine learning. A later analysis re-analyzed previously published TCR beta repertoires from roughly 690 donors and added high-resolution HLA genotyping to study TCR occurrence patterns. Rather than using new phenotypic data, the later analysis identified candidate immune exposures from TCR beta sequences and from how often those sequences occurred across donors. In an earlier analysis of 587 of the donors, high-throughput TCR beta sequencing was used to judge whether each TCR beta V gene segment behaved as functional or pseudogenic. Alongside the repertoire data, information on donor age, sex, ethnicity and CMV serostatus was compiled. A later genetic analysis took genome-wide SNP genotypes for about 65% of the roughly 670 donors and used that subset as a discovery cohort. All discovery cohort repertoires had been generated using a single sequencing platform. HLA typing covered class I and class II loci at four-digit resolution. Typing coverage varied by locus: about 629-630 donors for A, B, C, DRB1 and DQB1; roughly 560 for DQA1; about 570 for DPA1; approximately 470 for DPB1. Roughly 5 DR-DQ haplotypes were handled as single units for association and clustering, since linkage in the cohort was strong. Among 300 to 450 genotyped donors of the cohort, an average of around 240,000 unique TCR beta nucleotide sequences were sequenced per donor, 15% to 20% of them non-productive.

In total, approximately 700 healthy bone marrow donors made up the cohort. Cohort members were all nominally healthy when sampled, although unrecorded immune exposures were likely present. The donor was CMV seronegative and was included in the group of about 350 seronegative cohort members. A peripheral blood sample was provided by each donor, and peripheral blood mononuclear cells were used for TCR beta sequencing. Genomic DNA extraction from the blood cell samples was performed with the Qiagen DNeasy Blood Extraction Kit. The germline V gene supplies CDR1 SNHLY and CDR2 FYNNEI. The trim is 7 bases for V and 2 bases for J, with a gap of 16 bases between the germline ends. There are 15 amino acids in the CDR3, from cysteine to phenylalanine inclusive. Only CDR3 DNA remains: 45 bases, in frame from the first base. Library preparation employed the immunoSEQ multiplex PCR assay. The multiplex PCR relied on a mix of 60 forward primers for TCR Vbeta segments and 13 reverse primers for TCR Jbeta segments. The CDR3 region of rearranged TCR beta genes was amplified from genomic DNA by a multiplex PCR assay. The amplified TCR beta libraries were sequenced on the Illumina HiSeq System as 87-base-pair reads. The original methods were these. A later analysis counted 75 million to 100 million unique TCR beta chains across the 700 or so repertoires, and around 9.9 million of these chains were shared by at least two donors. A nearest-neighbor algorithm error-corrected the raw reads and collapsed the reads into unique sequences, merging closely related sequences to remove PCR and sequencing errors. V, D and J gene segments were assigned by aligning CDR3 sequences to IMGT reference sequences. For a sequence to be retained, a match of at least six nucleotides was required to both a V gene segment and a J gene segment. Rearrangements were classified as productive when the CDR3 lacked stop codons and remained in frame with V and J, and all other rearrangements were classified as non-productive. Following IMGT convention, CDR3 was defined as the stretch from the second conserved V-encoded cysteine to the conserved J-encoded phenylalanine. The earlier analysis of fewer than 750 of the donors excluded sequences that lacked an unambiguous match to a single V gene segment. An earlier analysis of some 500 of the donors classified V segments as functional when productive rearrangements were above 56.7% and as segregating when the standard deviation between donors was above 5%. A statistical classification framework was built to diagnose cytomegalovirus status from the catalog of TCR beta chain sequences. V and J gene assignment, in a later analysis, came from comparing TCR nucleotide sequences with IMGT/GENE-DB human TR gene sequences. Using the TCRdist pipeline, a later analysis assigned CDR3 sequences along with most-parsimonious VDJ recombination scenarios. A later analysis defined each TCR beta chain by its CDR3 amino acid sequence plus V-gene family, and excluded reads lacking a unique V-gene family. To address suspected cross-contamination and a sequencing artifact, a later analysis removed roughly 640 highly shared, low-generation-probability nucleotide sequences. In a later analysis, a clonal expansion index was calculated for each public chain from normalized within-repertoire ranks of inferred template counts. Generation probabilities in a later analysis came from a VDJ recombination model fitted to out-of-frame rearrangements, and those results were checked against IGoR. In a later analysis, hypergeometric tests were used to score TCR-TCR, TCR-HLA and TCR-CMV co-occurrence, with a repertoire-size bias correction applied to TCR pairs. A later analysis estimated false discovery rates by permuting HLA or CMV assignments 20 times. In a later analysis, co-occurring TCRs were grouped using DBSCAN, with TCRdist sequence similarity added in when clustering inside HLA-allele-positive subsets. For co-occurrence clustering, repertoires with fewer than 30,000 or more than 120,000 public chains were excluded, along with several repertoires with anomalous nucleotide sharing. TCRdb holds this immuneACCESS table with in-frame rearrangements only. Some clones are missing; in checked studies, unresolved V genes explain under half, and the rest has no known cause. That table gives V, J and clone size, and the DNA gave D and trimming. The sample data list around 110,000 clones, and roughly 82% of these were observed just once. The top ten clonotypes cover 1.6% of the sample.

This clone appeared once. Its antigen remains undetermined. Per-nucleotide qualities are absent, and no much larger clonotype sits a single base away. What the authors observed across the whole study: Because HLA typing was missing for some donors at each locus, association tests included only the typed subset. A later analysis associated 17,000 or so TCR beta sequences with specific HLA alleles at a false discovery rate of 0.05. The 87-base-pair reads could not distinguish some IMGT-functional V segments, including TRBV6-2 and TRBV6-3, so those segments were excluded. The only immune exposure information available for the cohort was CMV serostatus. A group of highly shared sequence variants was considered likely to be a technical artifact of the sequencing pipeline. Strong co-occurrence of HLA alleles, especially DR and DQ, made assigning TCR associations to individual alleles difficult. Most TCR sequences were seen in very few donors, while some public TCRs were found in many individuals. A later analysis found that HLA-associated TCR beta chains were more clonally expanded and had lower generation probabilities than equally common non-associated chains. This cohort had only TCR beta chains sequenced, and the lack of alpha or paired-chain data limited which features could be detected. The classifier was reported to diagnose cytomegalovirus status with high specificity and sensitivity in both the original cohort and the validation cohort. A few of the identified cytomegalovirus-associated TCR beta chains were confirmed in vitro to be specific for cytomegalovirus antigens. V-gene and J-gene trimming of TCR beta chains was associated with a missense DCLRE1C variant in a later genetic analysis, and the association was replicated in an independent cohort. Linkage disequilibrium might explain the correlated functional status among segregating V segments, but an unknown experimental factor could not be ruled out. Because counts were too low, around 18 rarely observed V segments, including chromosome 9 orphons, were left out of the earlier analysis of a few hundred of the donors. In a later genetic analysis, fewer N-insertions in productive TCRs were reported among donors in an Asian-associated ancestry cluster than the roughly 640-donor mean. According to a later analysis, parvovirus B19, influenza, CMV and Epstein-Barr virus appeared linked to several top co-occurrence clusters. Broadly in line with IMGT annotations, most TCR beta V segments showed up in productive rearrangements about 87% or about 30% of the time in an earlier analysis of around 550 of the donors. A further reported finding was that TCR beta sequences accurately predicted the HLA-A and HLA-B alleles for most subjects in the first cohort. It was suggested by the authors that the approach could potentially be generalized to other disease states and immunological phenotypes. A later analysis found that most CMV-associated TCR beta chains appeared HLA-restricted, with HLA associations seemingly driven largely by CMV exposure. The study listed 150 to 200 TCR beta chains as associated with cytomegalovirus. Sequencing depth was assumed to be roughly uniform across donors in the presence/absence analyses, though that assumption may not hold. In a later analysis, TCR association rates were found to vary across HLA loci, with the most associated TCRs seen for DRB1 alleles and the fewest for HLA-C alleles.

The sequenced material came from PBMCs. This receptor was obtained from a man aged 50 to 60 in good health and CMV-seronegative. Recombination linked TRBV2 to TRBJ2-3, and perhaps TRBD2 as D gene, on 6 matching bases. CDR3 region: CASKSESSATDTQYF. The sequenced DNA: TGTGCCAGCAAAAGTGAGTCTAGCGCCACAGATACGCAGTATTTT.